This T cell receptor (beta chain) emerged from a study of blood T cell repertoires in COVID-19. Study summary: Specimens from acute and convalescent COVID-19 originated in the United States, Italy and Spain. PBMCs, B-cell-depleted T cells, or T cells were the source of the cDNA or gDNA that made up the material.

This clone occurred once. The CDR3 is 12 amino acids. Germline V gives CDR1 SGHDT, CDR2 YYEEEE. V shed 1 base and J shed 7 bases, with 8 bases lying between them. Methods used by the authors: Amplification of reference gene primers was used by the study to estimate nucleated cell counts. Here immunoSEQ multiplex PCR was the method, and the copy in TCRdb shows in-frame clones only, minus some. V and J calls and clone size are as listed in that table; D and trimming were resolved from the DNA. This table has 300,000 to 350,000 clones, around 87% appearing once. The cohort comprised adults aged roughly 18 to 100 years residing in under 30 US areas.

Sequenced sample: PBMCs or T cells enriched from blood (not recorded which). The sequence was obtained from a woman younger than 35 with acute COVID-19. This chain connects TRBV5-6 to TRBJ1-2; D not certain. The CDR3 loop reads CASSLPGSGYTF. Written as DNA, the CDR3 is TGTGCCAGCAGCTTGCCGGGATCTGGCTACACCTTC.